Sequencing of this T cell receptor beta chain was carried out in a study of early T cells in non-severe SARS-CoV-2 infection. In the study overall: Chains were unpaired, as sequencing was done on bulk RNA from unsorted whole blood. The study, taken as a whole, reports: The matching step, a VDJdb search, favored anti-spike CD8 responses and missed private and CD4 specificities.

TCRdb fed the 5' RACE reads into MiXCR, producing one record per CDR3 protein. The sample has tens of thousands of distinct CDR3 sequences, approximately 17% seen once. The table lists this clonotype with many counts. Its cognate antigen is unknown. This CDR3 is 14 amino acids long. V was pared by 4 bases and J by 4 bases, with 14 bases between. This chain uses TRBV12-3 or TRBV12-4 with TRBJ2-7; the D is unclear. The receptor was derived from an adult who was a healthcare worker with PCR-confirmed SARS-CoV-2 infection or an uninfected control (not recorded which). The source material was whole blood, sampled at baseline. In DNA, the CDR3 is TGTGCCAGCAGTTATTCCCGTCTGGGGTACGAGCAGTACTTC. Its protein product is CASSYSRLGYEQYF.